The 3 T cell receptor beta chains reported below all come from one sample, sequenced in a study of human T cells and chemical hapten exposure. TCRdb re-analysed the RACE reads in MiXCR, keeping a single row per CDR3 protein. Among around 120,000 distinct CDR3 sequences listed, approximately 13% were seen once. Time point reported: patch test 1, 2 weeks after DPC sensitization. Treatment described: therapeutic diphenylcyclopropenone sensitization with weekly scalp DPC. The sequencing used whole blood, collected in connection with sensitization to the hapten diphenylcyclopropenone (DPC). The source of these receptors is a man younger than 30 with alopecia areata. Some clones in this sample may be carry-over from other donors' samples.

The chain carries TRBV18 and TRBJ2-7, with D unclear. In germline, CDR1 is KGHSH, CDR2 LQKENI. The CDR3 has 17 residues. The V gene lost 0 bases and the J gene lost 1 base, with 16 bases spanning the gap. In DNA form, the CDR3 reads TGTGCCAGCTCACCACCGAGGATAAAACAGCCTTCCTACGAGCAGTACTTC. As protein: CASSPPRIKQPSYEQYF.

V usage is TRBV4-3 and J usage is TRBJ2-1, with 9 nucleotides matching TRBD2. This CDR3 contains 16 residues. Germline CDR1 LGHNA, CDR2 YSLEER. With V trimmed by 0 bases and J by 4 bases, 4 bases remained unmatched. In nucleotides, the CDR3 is TGCGCCAGCAGCCAAGACTCGCGGGGGGGTTACAATGAGCAGTTCTTC. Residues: CASSQDSRGGYNEQFF.

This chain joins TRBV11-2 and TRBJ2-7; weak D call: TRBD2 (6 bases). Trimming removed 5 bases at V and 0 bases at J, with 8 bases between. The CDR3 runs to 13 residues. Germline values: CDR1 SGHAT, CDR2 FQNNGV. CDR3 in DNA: TGTGCCAGCAGCCCAGCGGGCTCCTACGAGCAGTACTTC. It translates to CASSPAGSYEQYF.